The sequence of this T cell receptor beta chain was determined in a study of long-term antiretroviral therapy in people with HIV. Study conclusions and caveats: ART-treated samples gained diversity yet remained below transplant donor controls. Narrower CDR3 length ranges marked HIV repertoires relative to controls. Pre-ART-expanded clones dominated the repertoire at all time points.

This was the immunoSEQ v3.0 assay at survey level. The repertoire was sequenced with immunoSEQ multiplex PCR; TCRdb's copy has only in-frame clones and lacks some. This sample has roughly 30,000 clones, with over 80% found just once. With regard to this clone: The antigen is not known.

There were roughly 0.95-10 million cryopreserved PBMC in the samples before DNA extraction. Germline assignment: CDR1 MRHNA and CDR2 SNTAGT. V was cut by 3 bases and J by 1 base, with 3 bases left in between. The CDR3 extends over 13 amino acids. The TCR originated in a young man with HIV. The specimen comprised unsorted PBMCs, sampled 2.7 to 2.9 years after starting antiretroviral therapy. The chain recombines TRBV6-4 with TRBJ2-2; no reliable D call. CDR3 DNA sequence: TGTGCCAGCAGTGAGGGGAACACCGGGGAGCTGTTTTTT. This codes for CASSEGNTGELFF.